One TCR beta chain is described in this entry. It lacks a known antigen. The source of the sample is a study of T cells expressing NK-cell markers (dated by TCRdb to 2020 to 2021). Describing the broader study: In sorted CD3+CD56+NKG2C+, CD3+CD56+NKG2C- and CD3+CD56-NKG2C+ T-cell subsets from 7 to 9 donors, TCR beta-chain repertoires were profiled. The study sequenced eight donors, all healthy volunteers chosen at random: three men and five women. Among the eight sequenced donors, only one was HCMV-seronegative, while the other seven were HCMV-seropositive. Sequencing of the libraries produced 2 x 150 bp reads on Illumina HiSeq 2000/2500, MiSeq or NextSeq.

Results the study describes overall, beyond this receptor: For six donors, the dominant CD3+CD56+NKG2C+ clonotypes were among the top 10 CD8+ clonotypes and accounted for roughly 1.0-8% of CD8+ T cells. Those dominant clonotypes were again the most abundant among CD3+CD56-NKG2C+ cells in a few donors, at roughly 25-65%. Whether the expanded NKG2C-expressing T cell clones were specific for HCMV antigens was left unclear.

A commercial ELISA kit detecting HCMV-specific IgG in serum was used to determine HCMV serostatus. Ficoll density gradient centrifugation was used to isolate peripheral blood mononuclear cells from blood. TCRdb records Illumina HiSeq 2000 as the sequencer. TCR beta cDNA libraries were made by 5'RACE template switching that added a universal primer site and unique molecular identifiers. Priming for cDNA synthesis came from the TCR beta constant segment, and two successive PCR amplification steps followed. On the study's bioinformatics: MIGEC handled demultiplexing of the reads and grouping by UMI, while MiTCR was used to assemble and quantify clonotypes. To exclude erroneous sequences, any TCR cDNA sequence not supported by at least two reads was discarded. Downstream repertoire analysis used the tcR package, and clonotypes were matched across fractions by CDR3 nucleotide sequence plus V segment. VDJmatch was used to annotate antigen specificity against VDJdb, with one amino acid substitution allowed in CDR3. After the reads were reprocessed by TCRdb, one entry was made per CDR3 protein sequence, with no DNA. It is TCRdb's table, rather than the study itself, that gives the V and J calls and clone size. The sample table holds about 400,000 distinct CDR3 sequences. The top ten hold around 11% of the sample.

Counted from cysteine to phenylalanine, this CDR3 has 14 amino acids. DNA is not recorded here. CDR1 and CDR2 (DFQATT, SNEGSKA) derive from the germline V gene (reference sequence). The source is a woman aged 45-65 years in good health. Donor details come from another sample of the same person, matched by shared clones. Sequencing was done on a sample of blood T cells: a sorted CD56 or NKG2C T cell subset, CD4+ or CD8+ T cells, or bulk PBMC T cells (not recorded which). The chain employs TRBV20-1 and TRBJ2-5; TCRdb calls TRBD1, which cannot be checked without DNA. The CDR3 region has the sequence CSARGQGFAETQYF.